Described below is a single T cell receptor beta chain sequence and its context. Its antigen is not identified. Assay used: immunoSEQ multiplex PCR; TCRdb lists only in-frame clones, some missing. This table has about 350,000 clones, under 95% appearing once. The record originates from a study of Ad26.COV2.S vaccination and SARS-CoV-2 variants. Whole-study results and caveats: An underestimation of total T cell responses may have resulted from the TCR breadth and depth analyses. Vaccine recipients and placebo recipients showed similar non-spike TCR breadth. A substantial breadth of spike-specific CD8+ and CD4+ T cell responses after vaccination has been reported.

The germline V and J ends were trimmed by 1 base and 10 bases, with 18 bases remaining between them. CDR1 and CDR2 from the germline V gene are SQVTM and ANQGSEA. The CDR3 runs to 14 residues. The chain has TRBV29-1 and TRBJ2-3, with D possibly being TRBD1 or TRBD2 (6 bases each). Sequenced here: peripheral blood, sampled after recovery from COVID-19. The clonotype comes from a human donor who had recovered from COVID-19. This chain's CDR3 is CSVEGERGRLAQYF. CDR3 DNA: TGCAGCGTTGAAGGGGAACGGGGGCGCCTAGCGCAGTATTTT.